This is a list of T cell receptor beta chains from one sample in a study of Ad26.COV2.S vaccination and SARS-CoV-2 variants. Measured with immunoSEQ multiplex PCR; TCRdb has only the in-frame clones, and not every one. Of about 350,000 clones in the sample, 85% to 90% were seen once. This specimen was peripheral blood, taken in a trial of Ad26.COV2.S vaccine versus placebo. All receptors come from a person between 18 and 60 years old who received the Ad26.COV2.S COVID-19 vaccine or a placebo. Each CDR3 is given with its conserved first and last residue. D genes are given only for firm matches. Clone sizes are given selectively: once, few, many, or a class where the clone is expanded.

j_call	d_call	v_call	clone_size	cdr3_nt	cdr3_aa
TRBJ2-3	TRBD1	TRBV3-1/TRBV3-2	-	TGTGCCAGCAGCCAAGATCGGGACAGGGAATACACAGATACGCAGTATTTT	CASSQDRDREYTDTQYF
TRBJ1-6	-	TRBV27	-	TGTGCCAGCAGTGACAGAACATATAATTCACCCCTCCACTTT	CASSDRTYNSPLHF
TRBJ2-5	-	TRBV27	-	TGTGCCAGCAGTTTTTCCGGGGCCGGAGAGACCCAGTACTTC	CASSFSGAGETQYF
TRBJ2-5	-	TRBV14	few	TGTGCCAGCAGCCAAGATACCTACCGCCAAGAGACCCAGTACTTC	CASSQDTYRQETQYF
TRBJ2-4	-	TRBV2	-	TGTGCCAGCAGTGCAATTCTCCGGAGGACCAAAAACATTCAGTACTTC	CASSAILRRTKNIQYF
TRBJ1-1	-	TRBV7-9	-	TGTGCCAGCAGCTTGAGGAAACAGGGAACTGAAGCTTTCTTT	CASSLRKQGTEAFF
TRBJ1-1	-	TRBV14	-	TGTGCCAGCAGCCCGAGGGGGGCAAAGGGATCTGAAGCTTTCTTT	CASSPRGAKGSEAFF
TRBJ1-1	-	TRBV27	-	TGTGCCAGCAGTTTATTCGGGGCTCCGGCTGAAGCTTTCTTT	CASSLFGAPAEAFF
TRBJ1-1	TRBD1	TRBV4-1	-	TGCGCCAGCAGCCAAACGACAGGGAGAGGGACTGAAGCTTTCTTT	CASSQTTGRGTEAFF
TRBJ2-7	-	TRBV5-5	-	TGTGCCAGCAGCTTGGGGGCCTCAGGGCCCGAGCAGTACTTC	CASSLGASGPEQYF
TRBJ2-3	-	TRBV15	-	TGTGCCACCAGCAGAGGAGCCAGAACTACCACAGATACGCAGTATTTT	CATSRGARTTTDTQYF
TRBJ1-2	TRBD1	TRBV4-1	few	TGCGCCAGCAGCCGCGGGACAGGGGGCTCATACTATGGCTACACCTTC	CASSRGTGGSYYGYTF
TRBJ2-7	-	TRBV3-1/TRBV3-2	-	TGTGCCAGCAGCCCCAATCTGAACAGGGACGAGCAGTACTTC	CASSPNLNRDEQYF
TRBJ1-1	-	TRBV7-2	few	TGTGCCAGCACCCCTGCGGGTTTGAACACTGAAGCTTTCTTT	CASTPAGLNTEAFF
TRBJ1-5	-	TRBV19	-	TGTGCCAGTAGTGCTATCCTTCTCCCCAATCAGCCCCAGCATTTT	CASSAILLPNQPQHF
TRBJ2-3	TRBD1	TRBV2	-	TGTGCCAGCAGTGTCCGGATGACAGGGGAGGGCACAGATACGCAGTATTTT	CASSVRMTGEGTDTQYF
TRBJ2-4	-	TRBV29-1	-	TGCAGCGTTTGGGAGTCCTTAGCCAAAAACATTCAGTACTTC	CSVWESLAKNIQYF
TRBJ2-3	TRBD2	TRBV5-4	once	TGTGCCAGCAGCACCGGGACTAGCGGGCGGTTTGATACGCAGTATTTT	CASSTGTSGRFDTQYF
TRBJ2-2	TRBD2	TRBV18	-	TGTGCCAGCTCACCACTCGCGGGAGGCTCCACCGGGGAGCTGTTTTTT	CASSPLAGGSTGELFF
TRBJ1-1	TRBD1	TRBV3-1/TRBV3-2	-	TGTGCCAGCAGCCCCTGGGACAGGAAAGGTACTGAAGCTTTCTTT	CASSPWDRKGTEAFF
TRBJ2-7	TRBD1	TRBV18	-	TGTGCCAGCTCACCACGAAGACAGGGAAAATCCTACGAGCAGTACTTC	CASSPRRQGKSYEQYF
TRBJ1-1	-	TRBV6-5	once	TGTGCCAGCAGTTACCCCGACAGGAACACTGAAGCTTTCTTT	CASSYPDRNTEAFF
TRBJ1-1	-	TRBV18	-	TGTGCCAGCTCACCAAGTACAAGGAACACTGAAGCTTTCTTT	CASSPSTRNTEAFF
TRBJ2-4	TRBD2	TRBV2	-	TGTGCCAGCAGTTCGAGACTAGCGGGGCTAGCCAAAAACATTCAGTACTTC	CASSSRLAGLAKNIQYF
TRBJ1-1	-	TRBV7-6	-	TGTGCCAGCAGCTTACGGGAACGGGGCACTGAAGCTTTCTTT	CASSLRERGTEAFF
TRBJ2-5	TRBD1	TRBV2	-	TGTGCCAGCAGAGCCGGGACAGGGGGCCAAGAGACCCAGTACTTC	CASRAGTGGQETQYF
TRBJ1-2	TRBD1	TRBV5-6	-	TGTGCCAGCAGCTTGATACAGGGGGCGTCTGGCTACACCTTC	CASSLIQGASGYTF
TRBJ1-1	TRBD1	TRBV28	-	TGTGCCAGCAGTTTATCATATCCGCAGGGGGCGAACACTGAAGCTTTCTTT	CASSLSYPQGANTEAFF
TRBJ1-4	-	TRBV21-1	once	TGTGCCAGCCCCGAGACCATTAAACAATTAGGTGACAGGGTACAGGAAAAACTGTTTTTT	CASPETIKQLGDRVQEKLFF
TRBJ2-7	TRBD2	TRBV12-5	-	TGTGCTAGTGGTTTGGGGGCCGGGGGGATACCCTACGAGCAGTACTTC	CASGLGAGGIPYEQYF
TRBJ2-7	TRBD1	TRBV5-1	-	TGCGCCAGCAGCTTGGCCGGGACAGCAAGGGACGAGCAGTACTTC	CASSLAGTARDEQYF